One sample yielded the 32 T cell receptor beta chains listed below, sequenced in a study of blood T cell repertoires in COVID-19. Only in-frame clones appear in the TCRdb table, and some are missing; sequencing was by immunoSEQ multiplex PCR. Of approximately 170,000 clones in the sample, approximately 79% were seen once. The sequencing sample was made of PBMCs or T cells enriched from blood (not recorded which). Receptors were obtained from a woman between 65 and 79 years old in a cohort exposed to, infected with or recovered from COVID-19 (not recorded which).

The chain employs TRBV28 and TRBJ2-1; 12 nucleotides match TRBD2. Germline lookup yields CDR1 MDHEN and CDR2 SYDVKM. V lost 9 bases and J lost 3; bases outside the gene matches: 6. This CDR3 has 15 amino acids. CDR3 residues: CASNPTSGGYNEQFF. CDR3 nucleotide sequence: TGTGCCAGTAACCCGACTAGCGGGGGCTACAATGAGCAGTTCTTC.

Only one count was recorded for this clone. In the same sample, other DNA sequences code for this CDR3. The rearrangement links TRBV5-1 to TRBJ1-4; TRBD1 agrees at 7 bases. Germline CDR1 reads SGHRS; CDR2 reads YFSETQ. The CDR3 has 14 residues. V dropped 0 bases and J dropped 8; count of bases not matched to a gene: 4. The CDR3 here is CASSLGQGREKLFF. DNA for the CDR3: TGCGCCAGCAGCTTGGGACAGGGAAGAGAAAAACTGTTTTTT. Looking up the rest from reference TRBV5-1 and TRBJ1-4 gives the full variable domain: KAGVTQTPRYLIKTRGQQVTLSCSPISGHRSVSWYQQTPGQGLQFLFEYFSETQRNKGNFPGRFSGRQFSNSRSEMNVSTLELGDSALYLCASSLGQGREKLFFGSGTQLSVL.

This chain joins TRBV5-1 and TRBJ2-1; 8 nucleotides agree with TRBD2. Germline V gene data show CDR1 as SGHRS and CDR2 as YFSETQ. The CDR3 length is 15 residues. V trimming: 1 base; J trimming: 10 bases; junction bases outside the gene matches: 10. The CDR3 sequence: CASSLTWTSRREQFF. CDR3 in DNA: TGCGCCAGCAGCTTGACTTGGACTAGCCGTCGCGAGCAGTTCTTC.

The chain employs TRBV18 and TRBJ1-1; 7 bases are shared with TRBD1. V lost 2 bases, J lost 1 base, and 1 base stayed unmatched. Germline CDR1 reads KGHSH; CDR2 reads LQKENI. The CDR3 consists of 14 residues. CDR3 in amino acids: CASSPGTANTEAFF. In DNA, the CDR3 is TGTGCCAGCTCACCAGGGACAGCGAACACTGAAGCTTTCTTT. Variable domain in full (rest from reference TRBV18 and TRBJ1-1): NAGVMQNPRHLVRRRGQEARLRCSPMKGHSHVYWYRQLPEEGLKFMVYLQKENIIDESGMPKERFSAEFPKEGPSILRIQQVVRGDSAAYFCASSPGTANTEAFFGQGTRLTVV.

CDR3 DNA sequence: TGTGCCAGTAGTACGTATCGACAGGCTTCGGGTACGCATCAGCCCCAGCATTTT. It is translated as CASSTYRQASGTHQPQHF. The V call is TRBV19, the J call TRBJ1-5; D perhaps matches TRBD1 (6 bases). The CDR3 loop spans 18 amino acids. Trimming shortened V by 4 bases and J by 5 bases, and 24 bases separated the two germline ends. The germline V gene has CDR1 LNHDA and CDR2 SQIVND (reference sequence).

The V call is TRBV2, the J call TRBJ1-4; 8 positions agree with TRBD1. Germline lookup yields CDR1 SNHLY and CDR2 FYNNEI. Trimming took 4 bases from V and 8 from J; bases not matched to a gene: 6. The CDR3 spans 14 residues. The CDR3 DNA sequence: TGTGCCAGCAGTGGTGGGACAGGAGGAGAAAAACTGTTTTTT. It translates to CASSGGTGGEKLFF.

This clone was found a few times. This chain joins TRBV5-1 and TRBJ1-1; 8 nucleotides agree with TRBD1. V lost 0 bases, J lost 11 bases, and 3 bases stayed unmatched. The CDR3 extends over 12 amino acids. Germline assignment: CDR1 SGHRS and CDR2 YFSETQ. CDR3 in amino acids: CASSLDRGFAFF. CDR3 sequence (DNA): TGCGCCAGCAGCTTGGACAGGGGGTTCGCTTTCTTT.

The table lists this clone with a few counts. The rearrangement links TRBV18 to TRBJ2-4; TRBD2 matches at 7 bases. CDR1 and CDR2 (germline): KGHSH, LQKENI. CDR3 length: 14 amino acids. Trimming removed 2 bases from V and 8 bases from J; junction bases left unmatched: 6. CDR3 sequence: CASSPWEGPHIQYF. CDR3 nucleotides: TGTGCCAGCTCACCATGGGAGGGCCCACACATTCAGTACTTC.

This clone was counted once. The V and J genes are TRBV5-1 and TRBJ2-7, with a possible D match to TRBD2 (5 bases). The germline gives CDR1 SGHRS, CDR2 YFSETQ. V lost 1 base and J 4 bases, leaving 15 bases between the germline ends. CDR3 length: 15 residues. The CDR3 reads CASSLNEGPRYEQYF. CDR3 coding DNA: TGCGCCAGCAGCTTGAACGAGGGCCCTCGGTACGAGCAGTACTTC.

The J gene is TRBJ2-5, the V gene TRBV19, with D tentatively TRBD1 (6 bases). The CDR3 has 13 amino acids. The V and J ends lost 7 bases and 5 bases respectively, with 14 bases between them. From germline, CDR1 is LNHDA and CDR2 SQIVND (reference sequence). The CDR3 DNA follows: TGTGCCAGTACCCGCAGGGGTGGTGAGACCCAGTACTTC. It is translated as CASTRRGGETQYF.

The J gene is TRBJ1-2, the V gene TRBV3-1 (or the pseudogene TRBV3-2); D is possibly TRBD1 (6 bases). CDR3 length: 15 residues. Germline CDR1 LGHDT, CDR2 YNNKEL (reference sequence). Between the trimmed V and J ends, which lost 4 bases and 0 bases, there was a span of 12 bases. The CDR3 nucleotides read TGTGCCAGCAGCCTTAGGGGGGGAGCTAACTATGGCTACACCTTC. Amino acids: CASSLRGGANYGYTF.

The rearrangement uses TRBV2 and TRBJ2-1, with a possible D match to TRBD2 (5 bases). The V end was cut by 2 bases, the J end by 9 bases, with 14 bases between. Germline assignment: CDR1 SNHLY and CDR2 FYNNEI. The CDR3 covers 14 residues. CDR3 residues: CASSEQGIEGEQFF. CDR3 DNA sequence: TGTGCCAGCAGTGAACAAGGGATCGAGGGTGAGCAGTTCTTC.

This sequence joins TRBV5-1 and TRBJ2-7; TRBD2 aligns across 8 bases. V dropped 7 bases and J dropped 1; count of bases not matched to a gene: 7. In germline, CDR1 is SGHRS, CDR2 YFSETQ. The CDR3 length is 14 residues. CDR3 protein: CASSVAGGSYEQYF. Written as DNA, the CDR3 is TGCGCCAGCTCCGTCGCGGGAGGTTCCTACGAGCAGTACTTC.

CDR3 loop: CASSVIDRRTYEQYF. DNA of the CDR3: TGTGCCAGCAGTGTAATTGACAGGCGAACGTACGAGCAGTACTTC. The chain uses TRBV6-2 or TRBV6-3 and TRBJ2-7; D perhaps matches TRBD1 (6 bases). CDR3 length equals 15 residues. V lost 5 bases, J lost 4 bases, and 18 bases lay in between. Germline V gene lookup returns CDR1 MNHEY and CDR2 SVGEGT.

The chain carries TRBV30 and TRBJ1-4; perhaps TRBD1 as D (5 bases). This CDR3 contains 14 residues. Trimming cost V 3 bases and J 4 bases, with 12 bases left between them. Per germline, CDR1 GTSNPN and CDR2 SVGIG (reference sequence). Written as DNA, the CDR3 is TGTGCCTGGAGCCGACAGATACTTAATGAAAAACTGTTTTTT. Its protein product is CAWSRQILNEKLFF.

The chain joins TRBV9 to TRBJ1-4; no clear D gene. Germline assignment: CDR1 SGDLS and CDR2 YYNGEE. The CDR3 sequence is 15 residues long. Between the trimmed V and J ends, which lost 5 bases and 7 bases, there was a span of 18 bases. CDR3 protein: CASSPLDLLGEKLFF. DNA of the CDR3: TGTGCCAGCAGTCCTCTCGACTTATTGGGTGAAAAACTGTTTTTT. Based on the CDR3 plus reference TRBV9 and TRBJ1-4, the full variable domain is DSGVTQTPKHLITATGQRVTLRCSPRSGDLSVYWYQQSLDQGLQFLIQYYNGEERAKGNILERFSAQQFPDLHSELNLSSLELGDSALYFCASSPLDLLGEKLFFGSGTQLSVL.

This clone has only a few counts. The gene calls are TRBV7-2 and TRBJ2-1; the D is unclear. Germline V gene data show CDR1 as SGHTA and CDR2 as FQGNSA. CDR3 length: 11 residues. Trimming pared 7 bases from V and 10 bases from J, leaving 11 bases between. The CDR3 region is CASIGVVEQFF. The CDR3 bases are TGTGCCAGCATAGGAGTCGTGGAGCAGTTCTTC. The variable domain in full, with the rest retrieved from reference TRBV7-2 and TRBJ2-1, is GAGVSQSPSNKVTEKGKDVELRCDPISGHTALYWYRQSLGQGLEFLIYFQGNSAPDKSGLPSDRFSAERTGGSVSTLTIQRTQQEDSAVYLCASIGVVEQFFGPGTRLTVL.

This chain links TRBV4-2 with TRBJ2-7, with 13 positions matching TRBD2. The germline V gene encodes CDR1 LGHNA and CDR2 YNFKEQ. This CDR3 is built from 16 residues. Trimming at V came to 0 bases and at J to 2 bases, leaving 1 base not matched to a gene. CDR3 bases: TGTGCCAGCAGCCAAGATGGGACTAGCGGGACCTACGAGCAGTACTTC. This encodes CASSQDGTSGTYEQYF.

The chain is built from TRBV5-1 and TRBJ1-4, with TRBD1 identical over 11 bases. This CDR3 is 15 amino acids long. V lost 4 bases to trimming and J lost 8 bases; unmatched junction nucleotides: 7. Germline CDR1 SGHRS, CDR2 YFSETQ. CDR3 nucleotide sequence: TGCGCCAGCAGCACTGGGACAGGGGGGAGCGAAAAACTGTTTTTT. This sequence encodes CASSTGTGGSEKLFF.

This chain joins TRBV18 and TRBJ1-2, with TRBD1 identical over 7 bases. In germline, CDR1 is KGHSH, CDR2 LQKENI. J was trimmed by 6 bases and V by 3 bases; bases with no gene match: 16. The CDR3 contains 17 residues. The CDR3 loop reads CASSPTGDRRPRNGYTF. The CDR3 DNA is TGTGCCAGCTCACCGACCGGGGACAGACGCCCTCGGAATGGCTACACCTTC.

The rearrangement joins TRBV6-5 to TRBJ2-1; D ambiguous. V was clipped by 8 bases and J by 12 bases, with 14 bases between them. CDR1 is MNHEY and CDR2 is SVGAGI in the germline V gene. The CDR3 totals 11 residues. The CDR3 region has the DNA TGTGCCAGCGGAGCCGCAAGAGGGCAGTTCTTC. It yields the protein CASGAARGQFF.

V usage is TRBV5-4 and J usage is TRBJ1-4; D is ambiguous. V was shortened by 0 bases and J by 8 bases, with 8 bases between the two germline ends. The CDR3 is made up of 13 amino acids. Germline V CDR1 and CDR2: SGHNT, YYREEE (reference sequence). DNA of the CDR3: TGTGCCAGCAGCTTGGCGGCAGGCGAAAAACTGTTTTTT. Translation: CASSLAAGEKLFF.

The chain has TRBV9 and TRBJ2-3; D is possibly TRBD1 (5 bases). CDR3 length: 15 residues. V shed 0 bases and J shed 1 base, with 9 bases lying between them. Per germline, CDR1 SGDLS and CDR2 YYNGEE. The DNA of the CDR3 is TGTGCCAGCAGCGTAGGGCAGGGCGGCACAGATACGCAGTATTTT. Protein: CASSVGQGGTDTQYF.

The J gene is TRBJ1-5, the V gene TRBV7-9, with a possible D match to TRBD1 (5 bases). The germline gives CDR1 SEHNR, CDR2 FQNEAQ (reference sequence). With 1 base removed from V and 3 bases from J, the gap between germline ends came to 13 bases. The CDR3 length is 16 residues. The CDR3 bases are TGTGCCAGCAGCTTAGATCGGCAGGGCTACAATCAGCCCCAGCATTTT. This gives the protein CASSLDRQGYNQPQHF.

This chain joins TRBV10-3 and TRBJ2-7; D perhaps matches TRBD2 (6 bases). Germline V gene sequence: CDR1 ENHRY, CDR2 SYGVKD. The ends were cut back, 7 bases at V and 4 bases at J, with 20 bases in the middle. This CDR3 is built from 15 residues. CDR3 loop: CAIKHPGDGVYEQYF. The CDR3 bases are TGTGCCATCAAACATCCGGGAGATGGGGTATACGAGCAGTACTTC.

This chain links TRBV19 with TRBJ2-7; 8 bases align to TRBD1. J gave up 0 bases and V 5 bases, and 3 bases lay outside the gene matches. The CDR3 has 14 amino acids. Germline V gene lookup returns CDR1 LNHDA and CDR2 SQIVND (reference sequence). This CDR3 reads CASSPTGGSYEQYF. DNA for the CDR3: TGTGCCAGTAGTCCTACAGGGGGCTCCTACGAGCAGTACTTC.

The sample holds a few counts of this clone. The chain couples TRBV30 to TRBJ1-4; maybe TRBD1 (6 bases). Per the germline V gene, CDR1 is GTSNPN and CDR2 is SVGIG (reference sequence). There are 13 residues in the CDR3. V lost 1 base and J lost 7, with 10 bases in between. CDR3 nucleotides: TGTGCCTGGAGTGGGGGGCTTAGTGAAAAACTGTTTTTT. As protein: CAWSGGLSEKLFF.

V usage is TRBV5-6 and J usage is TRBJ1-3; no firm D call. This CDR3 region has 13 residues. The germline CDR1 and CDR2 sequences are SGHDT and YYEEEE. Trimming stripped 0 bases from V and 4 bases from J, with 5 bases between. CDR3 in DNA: TGTGCCAGCAGCTTGGAACGGGGAAACACCATATATTTT. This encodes CASSLERGNTIYF.

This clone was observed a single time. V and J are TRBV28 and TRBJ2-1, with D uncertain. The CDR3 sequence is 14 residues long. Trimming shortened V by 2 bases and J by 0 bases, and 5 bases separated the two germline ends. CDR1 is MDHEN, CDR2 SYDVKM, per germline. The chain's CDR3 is CASSLIGSYNEQFF. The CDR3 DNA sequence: TGTGCCAGCAGTTTAATCGGCTCCTACAATGAGCAGTTCTTC.

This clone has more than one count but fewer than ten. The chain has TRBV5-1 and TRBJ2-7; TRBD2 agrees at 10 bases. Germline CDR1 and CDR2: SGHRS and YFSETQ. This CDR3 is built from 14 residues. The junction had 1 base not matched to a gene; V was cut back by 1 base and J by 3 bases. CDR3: CASSLPSGGYEQYF. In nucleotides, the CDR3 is TGCGCCAGCAGCTTGCCTAGCGGGGGCTACGAGCAGTACTTC.

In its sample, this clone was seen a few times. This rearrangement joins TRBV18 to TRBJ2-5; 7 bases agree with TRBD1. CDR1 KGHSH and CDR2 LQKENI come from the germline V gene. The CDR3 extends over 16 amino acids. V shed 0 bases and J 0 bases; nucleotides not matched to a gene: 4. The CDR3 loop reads CASSPPNRGNQETQYF. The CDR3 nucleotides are TGTGCCAGCTCACCACCGAACAGGGGCAACCAAGAGACCCAGTACTTC.

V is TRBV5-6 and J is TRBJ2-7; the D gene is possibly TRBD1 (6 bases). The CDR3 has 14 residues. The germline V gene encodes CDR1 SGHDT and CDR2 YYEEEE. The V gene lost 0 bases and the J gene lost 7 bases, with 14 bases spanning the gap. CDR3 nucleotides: TGTGCCAGCAGCTTGGAAGGGGGTAGCGTGGAGCAGTACTTC. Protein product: CASSLEGGSVEQYF.